These T cell receptor beta chains were read from a single sample in a study of OX40 agonist ivuxolimab in advanced cancers. Some clones are missing from TCRdb's copy, which holds only in-frame ones; the method was immunoSEQ multiplex PCR. The repertoire includes tens of thousands of clones, 88% of them detected once, and 20% to 25% sits in the top ten. Specimen: CD4+ or CD8+ T cells sorted from blood, collected in a trial of the OX40 agonist ivuxolimab. The receptors were sampled from an adult with an advanced solid tumor such as melanoma, head and neck, liver or kidney cancer. CDR3s include the opening cysteine and the closing phenylalanine or tryptophan. The D gene is left open where the match is weak. For some rows the clone size is stated as once, few or many, or as a class when expanded; others skip it.

>.|TRBJ1-4|.|TRBV7-9
TGTGCCAGCAGCCCCGTCCTTCTTGGAATGAATGGAAAACTGTTTTTT
CASSPVLLGMNGKLFF
>.|TRBJ2-5|.|TRBV6-5
TGTGCCAGCGGTTTGTACCAAGAGACCCAGTACTTC
CASGLYQETQYF
>.|TRBJ2-5|TRBD2|TRBV5-1
TGCGCCAGCAGCTTATGGACTAGGGAGACCCAGTACTTC
CASSLWTRETQYF
>.|TRBJ1-2|.|TRBV7-6
TGTGCCAGCAGCTTAGAATTGGGCTCAGCTAACTATGGCTACACCTTC
CASSLELGSANYGYTF
>.|TRBJ2-1|.|TRBV6-5
TGTGCCAGCAGTTTCGGACTACTCAATGAGCAGTTCTTC
CASSFGLLNEQFF
>.|TRBJ1-2|TRBD1|TRBV30
TGTGCCTGGAGCGCCGGGACAGGCGACTATGGCTACACCTTC
CAWSAGTGDYGYTF
>.|TRBJ1-5|.|TRBV28
TGTGCCAGCAGTTCGAGGGGCGGGAATCAGCCCCAGCATTTT
CASSSRGGNQPQHF
>.|TRBJ1-2|TRBD1|TRBV15
TGTGCCACCAGCAGGGAGGGGGCGAATGGCTACACCTTC
CATSREGANGYTF
>.|TRBJ2-1|TRBD2|TRBV4-1
TGCGCCAGCAGCCTTTTGGCGGGAGAGGTGGGTAATGAGCAGTTCTTC
CASSLLAGEVGNEQFF
>.|TRBJ1-5|.|TRBV5-6
TGTGCCAGCAGCTGGTCAGTTAGCAATCAGCCCCAGCATTTT
CASSWSVSNQPQHF
>once|TRBJ2-3|TRBD2|TRBV2
TGTGCCAGCAGTGAAATAGAGCGGGACCACACAGATACGCAGTATTTT
CASSEIERDHTDTQYF
>.|TRBJ2-7|TRBD1|TRBV13
TGTGCCAGCAGCATCTGGACCCGGGACAGGGCTCTTGATACGGCCTACGAGCAGTACTTC
CASSIWTRDRALDTAYEQYF
>.|TRBJ2-1|.|TRBV19
TGTGCCAGTAGTATTAGTAGCGGCACCTCCTACAATGAGCAGTTCTTC
CASSISSGTSYNEQFF
>.|TRBJ2-2|.|TRBV5-1
TGCGCCAGCAGCTTAGGATCCCCCGGGGAGCTGTTTTTT
CASSLGSPGELFF
>.|TRBJ2-2|.|TRBV5-6
TGTGCCAGCAGCTTTGGGACGGGGGAGCTGTTTTTT
CASSFGTGELFF
>once|TRBJ2-1|.|TRBV9
TGTGCCAGCAGCGTTGGGGATGAGCAGTTCTTC
CASSVGDEQFF
>.|TRBJ2-1|TRBD2|TRBV6-1
TGTGCCAGCAGCGCCGGACTAGCGGGATCGGCTGAGCAGTTCTTC
CASSAGLAGSAEQFF
>.|TRBJ2-7|.|TRBV7-8
TGTGCCAGCAGCCCTGGACTCATCTACGAGCAGTACTTC
CASSPGLIYEQYF
>.|TRBJ2-3|.|TRBV7-9
TGTGCCAGCAGCGCCTCGGTGGGGGGCAGGGCAGATACGCAGTATTTT
CASSASVGGRADTQYF
>.|TRBJ2-7|TRBD1|TRBV27
TGTGCCAGCAGTCCCTGGGACAGGGTATACGAGCAGTACTTC
CASSPWDRVYEQYF
>.|TRBJ1-2|.|TRBV19
TGTGCCAGTACCCTACATTGGCCCAGGCAGCTCAACTATGGCTACACCTTC
CASTLHWPRQLNYGYTF
>.|TRBJ1-2|.|TRBV5-5
TGTGCCAGCAGCTTTATCTGGGCCCCTGACGGCTACACCTTC
CASSFIWAPDGYTF
>once|TRBJ2-2|.|TRBV5-4
TGTGCCAGCAGCTACCGACCGGCGGAGCTGTTTTTT
CASSYRPAELFF
>once|TRBJ2-7|.|TRBV15
TGTGCCACCAGCAGGGACAAAGGAAGCTACGAGCAGTACTTC
CATSRDKGSYEQYF
>.|TRBJ2-2|.|TRBV28
TGTGCCAGCAGTTTAGGGGGCATCGGGGAGCTGTTTTTT
CASSLGGIGELFF
>.|TRBJ2-1|TRBD2|TRBV9
TGTGCCAGCAGCCTCCTCGGGGGGGCGGGAAACGATGAGCAGTTCTTC
CASSLLGGAGNDEQFF
>.|TRBJ2-1|.|TRBV10-1
TGCGCCAGCAGTGAGTCGACGGCGGCCTACAATGAGCAGTTCTTC
CASSESTAAYNEQFF
>.|TRBJ2-5|.|TRBV29-1
TGCAGCGTTGTAGGAGAGACCCAGTACTTC
CSVVGETQYF
>.|TRBJ2-3|.|TRBV9
TGTGCCAGCAGCGAACAGGCAGATACGCAGTATTTT
CASSEQADTQYF
>.|TRBJ2-3|.|TRBV4-1
TGCGCCAGCAGCCGGGGGGGCCGCACAGATACGCAGTATTTT
CASSRGGRTDTQYF
>.|TRBJ2-7|TRBD2|TRBV5-1
TGCGCCAGCAGCCCAACTAGCGGGAGTTTGGGGGAGCAGTACTTC
CASSPTSGSLGEQYF
>.|TRBJ1-1|.|TRBV28
TGTGCCAGCAGTTTTTACGGGGGATACACTGAAGCTTTCTTT
CASSFYGGYTEAFF
>once|TRBJ2-3|.|TRBV7-9
TGTGCCAGCAGCTTAGAGTTAGGGGCCGGGGTTCCGTATTTT
CASSLELGAGVPYF
>.|TRBJ1-5|TRBD1|TRBV10-2
TGCGCCAGCAGTGAGGGGCCGGGACAGGGCAATCAGCCCCAGCATTTT
CASSEGPGQGNQPQHF
>.|TRBJ2-7|TRBD1|TRBV6-5
TGTGCCAGCAGTCCGACAGGGAGCGCCTACGAGCAGTACTTC
CASSPTGSAYEQYF
>.|TRBJ2-1|.|TRBV5-1
TGCGCCAGCAGCACTTCCGGAGGGGGGGCTATTGGTGAGCAGTTCTTC
CASSTSGGGAIGEQFF
>.|TRBJ2-2|.|TRBV4-1
TGCGCCAGCAGCCTGGGGGCTCACGGGGAGCTGTTTTTT
CASSLGAHGELFF
>.|TRBJ2-7|TRBD2|TRBV7-9
TGTGCCAGCAGCTCTTCCGGGACTAGTGGCATTGCCCCCTACGAGCAGTACTTC
CASSSSGTSGIAPYEQYF
>.|TRBJ2-7|.|TRBV29-1
TGCAGCGTTCCAGGGGTGTACGAGCAGTACTTC
CSVPGVYEQYF
>.|TRBJ2-7|.|TRBV7-9
TGTGCCAGCAGCTTAGCGGAAGGGGGAGAGCAGTACTTC
CASSLAEGGEQYF
>once|TRBJ1-1|TRBD1|TRBV5-1
TGCGCCAGCAGCTTGACAGGGGCGATGAACACTGAAGCTTTCTTT
CASSLTGAMNTEAFF
>medium-sized|TRBJ2-2|.|TRBV27
TGTGCCAGCAGTTTAGGGTACACCGGGGAGCTGTTTTTT
CASSLGYTGELFF
>.|TRBJ1-5|TRBD1|TRBV6-6
TGTGCCAGCAGGCTGGACAGGGGTGGACAGCCCCAGCATTTT
CASRLDRGGQPQHF
>.|TRBJ2-2|TRBD2|TRBV5-1
TGCGCCAGCAGCCCGGGACTAGCGGGAGTAAGCGCCACGGGCACCGGGGAGCTGTTTTTT
CASSPGLAGVSATGTGELFF
>.|TRBJ2-1|.|TRBV9
TGTGCCAGCAGCGACGACCCCGCAGCCTACAATGAGCAGTTCTTC
CASSDDPAAYNEQFF
>.|TRBJ2-7|.|TRBV14
TGTGCCAGCAGCCAAGGTTTCTTTCGCTCCTACGAGCAGTACTTC
CASSQGFFRSYEQYF
>.|TRBJ2-2|.|TRBV11-2
TGTGCCAGCAGGTCAGGGATGGACACCGGGGAGCTGTTTTTT
CASRSGMDTGELFF
>.|TRBJ2-5|TRBD1|TRBV9
TGTGCCAGCAGCGTATGGGACAGCCAAGAGACCCAGTACTTC
CASSVWDSQETQYF
>.|TRBJ2-1|TRBD2|TRBV29-1
TGCAGCGGAGGGACTAGCTCCCATGAGCAGTTCTTC
CSGGTSSHEQFF
>.|TRBJ1-2|.|TRBV6-1
TGTGCCAGTCAGACCACCGACTATGGCTACACCTTC
CASQTTDYGYTF
>.|TRBJ1-1|.|TRBV6-5
TGTGCCAGCAGTTACTCCGGCGGAGAAGAAGCTTTCTTT
CASSYSGGEEAFF
>.|TRBJ2-1|TRBD2|TRBV7-8
TGTGCCAGCAGCAAAAGCGGGAGTAGCTACAATGAGCAGTTCTTC
CASSKSGSSYNEQFF
>.|TRBJ1-5|.|TRBV28
TGTGCCAGCAGGAGCGGTAATCAGCCCCAGCATTTT
CASRSGNQPQHF
>.|TRBJ2-7|TRBD1|TRBV7-9
TGTGCCAGCAGCCCACCCGCCGACAGGGGCGACGAGCAGTACTTC
CASSPPADRGDEQYF
>.|TRBJ2-1|TRBD2|TRBV19
TGTGCCAGTAGTATCCTAGCGGGGAACCTCAATGAGCAGTTCTTC
CASSILAGNLNEQFF
>.|TRBJ2-7|.|TRBV6-5
TGTGCCAGCATCCCAAGATCGGACCTGGGGGAGCAGTACTTC
CASIPRSDLGEQYF
>.|TRBJ2-7|TRBD2|TRBV5-1
TGCGCCAGCAGCTGGGGACTAGCGGGAGGGCAGGCCTACGAGCAGTACTTC
CASSWGLAGGQAYEQYF